These 9 T cell receptor beta chains were all obtained from the same sample, sequenced in a study of T-cell reconstitution after alpha-beta-depleted transplantation in children. TCRbeta library construction was performed incorporating unique molecular identifiers. TCRdb itself ran the PCR reads through MiXCR, one entry per CDR3 protein. The table shows 500,000 or so distinct CDR3 sequences, with about 30% occurring only once. The sequencing used PBMCs from the stem cell graft donor, collected from the stem cell graft. The receptors stem from a human donor who donated a stem cell graft to a child with aplastic anemia.

The chain is built from TRBV5-5 and TRBJ1-5, with TRBD1 matching 7 bases. Per the germline V gene, CDR1 is SGHKS and CDR2 is YYEKEE (reference sequence). J lost 7 bases, V lost 2 bases, and 3 bases had no gene match. The CDR3 runs to 13 residues. For the CDR3, the DNA is TGTGCCAGCAGCTTAACGGGACAGCAGCCCCAGCATTTT. Translating gives CASSLTGQQPQHF.

The chain has TRBV28 and TRBJ1-6, with 8 bases aligning to TRBD1. J was trimmed by 7 bases and V by 6 bases; bases with no gene match: 11. CDR3 size: 16 residues. Germline V lookup: CDR1 MDHEN, CDR2 SYDVKM. The CDR3 region has the DNA TGTGCCAGCAGCGGAGCCGAGACAGGGGCAAATTCACCCCTCCACTTT. This sequence encodes CASSGAETGANSPLHF.

This clonotype appeared a single time. This chain joins TRBV7-2 and TRBJ2-7; D remains ambiguous. This CDR3 region has 13 residues. V was cut by 5 bases and J by 3 bases, with 11 bases left in between. Looked up from germline, CDR1 is SGHTA and CDR2 is FQGNSA. The CDR3 reads CASSHQKDYEQYF. CDR3 bases: TGTGCCAGCAGCCACCAAAAGGACTACGAGCAGTACTTC.

The chain links TRBV7-2 to TRBJ2-7, with D perhaps being TRBD1 or TRBD2 (6 bases each). Germline loops: CDR1 SGHTA, CDR2 FQGNSA. The CDR3 consists of 17 residues. The V end was cut by 1 base, the J end by 1 base, with 17 bases between. CDR3 bases: TGTGCCAGCAGCTTAGTAAGGGGGACTTCCCGATCCTACGAGCAGTACGTC. This codes for CASSLVRGTSRSYEQYV.

This clonotype was seen only a few times. The chain has TRBV20-1 and TRBJ1-3, with D hard to call. Per the germline V gene, CDR1 is DFQATT and CDR2 is SNEGSKA (reference sequence). The CDR3 totals 13 residues. V was cut by 3 bases and J by 4 bases, with 10 bases left in between. As DNA, the CDR3 is TGCAGTGCTAGTTCCCTTACGGGAAACACCATATATTTT. Encoded protein: CSASSLTGNTIYF.

This sequence joins TRBV20-1 and TRBJ2-3; 8 bases map to TRBD2. CDR3 length: 17 residues. Germline assignment: CDR1 DFQATT and CDR2 SNEGSKA (reference sequence). The trim removed 0 bases at V and 5 bases at J, leaving 13 bases unmatched. CDR3 region: CSARERAHGLAEDTQYF. The DNA for the CDR3 is TGCAGTGCTAGAGAGAGAGCACACGGACTAGCAGAAGATACGCAGTATTTT.

The chain has TRBV19 and TRBJ2-1; 11 positions match TRBD1. J gave up 5 bases and V 2 bases, and 5 bases lay outside the gene matches. The CDR3 runs to 16 residues. The germline V gene encodes CDR1 LNHDA and CDR2 SQIVND (reference sequence). The CDR3 DNA sequence: TGTGCCAGTAGTATAAGGACAGGGGGCAGTCACAATGAGCAGTTCTTC. Translating it yields CASSIRTGGSHNEQFF.

This rearrangement joins TRBV11-3 to TRBJ2-7, with a tentative D call TRBD1 (6 bases). Germline V CDR1 and CDR2: SGHNT, YENEEA. With 3 bases removed from V and 2 bases from J, the gap between germline ends came to 17 bases. This CDR3 has 16 residues. CDR3 region: CASSFGVSGDTYEQYV. CDR3 coding DNA: TGTGCCAGCAGCTTTGGGGTCTCCGGGGACACCTACGAGCAGTACGTC.

This sequence joins TRBV7-3 and TRBJ2-3; 11 positions match TRBD2. The CDR3 is 14 amino acids. Germline V gene data show CDR1 as SGHTA and CDR2 as FQGTGA. With 5 bases clipped from V and 4 bases from J, the junction kept 2 bases outside the gene matches. The CDR3 bases are TGTGCCAGCAGCCGTAGCGGGAGGGCAGATACGCAGTATTTT. Amino acids: CASSRSGRADTQYF.